The T cell receptor (beta chain) described here comes from a study of CD8+ T cells in alopecia areata. Background on the study: Grafting placed skin from approximately 6-12-month-old C3H/HeJ donors with spontaneous alopecia onto approximately 7-10-week-old female C3H/HeJ mice. Findings of the study overall: Lesional scalp displayed greater clonality than normal scalp, most notably in alopecia totalis/universalis. Scalp samples also contribute reads from the resident alphabeta T cells found in normal skin.

The CDR3 runs to 17 residues. The germline gives CDR1 MSHET, CDR2 SYDVDS. V gave up 1 base and J gave up 2 bases; unmatched junction bases: 4. This clone was observed many times. Its matching antigen is unknown. Any gene name here is a mouse gene name. Read coverage stops 4 residues before the CDR3 terminus; the germline J gene supplies the remainder. Sequencing used cDNA as its template, made by extracting RNA and reverse transcribing it. Clones were read by immunoSEQ multiplex PCR, and TCRdb kept only the in-frame ones, dropping some. The sample is made up of 1,400 to 1,500 clones, none counted only once.

The sequencing input was lesional skin. This receptor was obtained from a C3H/HeJ mouse with alopecia areata. As its MHC haplotype, the strain has H2-k. V usage is TRBV29 and J usage is TRBJ2-1; 11 bases agree with TRBD2. CDR3 sequence: CASSLFPGLGDYAEQFF. CDR3 bases read: TGTGCTAGCAGTTTATTCCCGGGACTGGGGGACTATGCT.